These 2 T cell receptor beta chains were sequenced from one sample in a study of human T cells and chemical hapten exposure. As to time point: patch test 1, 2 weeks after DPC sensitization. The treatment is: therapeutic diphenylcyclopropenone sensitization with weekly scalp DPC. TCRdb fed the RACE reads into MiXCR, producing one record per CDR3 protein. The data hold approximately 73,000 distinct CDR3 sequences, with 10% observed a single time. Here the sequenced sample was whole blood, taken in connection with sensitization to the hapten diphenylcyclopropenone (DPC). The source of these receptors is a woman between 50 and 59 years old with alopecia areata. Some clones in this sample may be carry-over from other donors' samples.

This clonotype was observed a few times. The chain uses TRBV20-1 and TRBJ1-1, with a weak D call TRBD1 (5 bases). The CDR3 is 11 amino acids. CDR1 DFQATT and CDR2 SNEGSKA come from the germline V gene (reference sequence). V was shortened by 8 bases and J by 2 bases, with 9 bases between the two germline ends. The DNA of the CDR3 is TGCAGTCTCGGGACTAACACTGAAGCTTTCTTT. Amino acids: CSLGTNTEAFF.

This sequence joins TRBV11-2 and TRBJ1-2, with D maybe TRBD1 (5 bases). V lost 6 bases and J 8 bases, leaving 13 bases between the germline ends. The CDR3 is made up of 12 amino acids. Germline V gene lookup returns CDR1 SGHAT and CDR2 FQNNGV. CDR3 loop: CASRPQGSGYTF. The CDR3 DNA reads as TGTGCCAGCAGGCCCCAGGGATCCGGCTACACCTTC.